This T cell receptor (beta chain) is drawn from a study of blood T cell repertoires in COVID-19. Study overall: The origin of the acute and convalescent COVID-19 samples was the United States, Italy and Spain. From T cells, B-cell-depleted T cells, or PBMCs came the material, which was cDNA or gDNA.

Original methodology: Estimation of nucleated cell counts relied on the amplification of reference gene primers. Sequencing used immunoSEQ multiplex PCR; TCRdb keeps in-frame clones, though not all of them. D and trimming were read from the DNA, whereas the V and J calls and clone size are those reported in that table. The sample has tens of thousands of clones, around 86% seen once. The CDR3 is 14 amino acids. The V and J ends lost 5 bases and 1 base respectively, with 9 bases between them. Germline V gene sequence: CDR1 SGHTA, CDR2 FQGNSA. This chain links TRBV7-2 with TRBJ1-5, with D tentatively TRBD1 (6 bases). This TCR was sampled from a middle-aged man with active or convalescent COVID-19. Source material: peripheral blood. The CDR3 DNA is TGTGCCAGCAGCGCCGGGACAAGCAATCAGCCCCAGCATTTT. It is translated as CASSAGTSNQPQHF.